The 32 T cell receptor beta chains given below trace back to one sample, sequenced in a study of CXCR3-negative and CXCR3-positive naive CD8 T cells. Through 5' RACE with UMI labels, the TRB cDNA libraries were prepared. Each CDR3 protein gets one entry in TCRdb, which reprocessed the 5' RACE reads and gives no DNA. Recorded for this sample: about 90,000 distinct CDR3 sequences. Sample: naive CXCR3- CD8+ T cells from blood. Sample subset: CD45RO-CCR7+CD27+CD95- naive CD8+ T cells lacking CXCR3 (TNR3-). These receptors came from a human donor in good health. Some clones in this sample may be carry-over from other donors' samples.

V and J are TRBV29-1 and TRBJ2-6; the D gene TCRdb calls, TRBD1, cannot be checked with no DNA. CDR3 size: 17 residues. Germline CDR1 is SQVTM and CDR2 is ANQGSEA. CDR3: CSVEWETGGAGANVLTF. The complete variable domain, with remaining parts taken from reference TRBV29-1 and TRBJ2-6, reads SAVISQKPSRDICQRGTSLTIQCQVDSQVTMMFWYRQQPGQSLTLIATANQGSEATYESGFVIDKFPISRPNLTFSTLTVSNMSPEDSSIYLCSVEWETGGAGANVLTFGAGSRLTVL.

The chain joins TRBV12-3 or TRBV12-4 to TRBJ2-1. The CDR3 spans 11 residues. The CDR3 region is CASSSDNEQFF.

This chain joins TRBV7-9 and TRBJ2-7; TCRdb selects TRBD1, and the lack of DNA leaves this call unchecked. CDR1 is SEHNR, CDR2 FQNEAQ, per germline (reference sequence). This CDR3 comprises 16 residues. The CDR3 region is CASSLPGGTGRFEQYF.

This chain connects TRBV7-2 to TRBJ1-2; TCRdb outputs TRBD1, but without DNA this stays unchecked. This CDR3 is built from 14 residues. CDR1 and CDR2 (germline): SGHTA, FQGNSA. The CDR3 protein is CASSTGRENYGYTF.

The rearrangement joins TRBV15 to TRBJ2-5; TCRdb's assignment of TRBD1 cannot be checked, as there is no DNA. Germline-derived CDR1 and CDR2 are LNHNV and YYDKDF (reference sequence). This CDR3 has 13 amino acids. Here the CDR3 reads CATSGQGRETQYF.

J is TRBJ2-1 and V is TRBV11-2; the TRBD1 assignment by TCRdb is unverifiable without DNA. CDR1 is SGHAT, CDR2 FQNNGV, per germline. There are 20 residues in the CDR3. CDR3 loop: CASSFLPGTGGRTIYNEQFF.

The CDR3 protein is CASSAAGTRNTEAFF. The chain has TRBV21-1 and TRBJ1-1; TCRdb reports TRBD1, a call that lacks DNA to check it against. TRBV21-1 is tagged as a pseudogene. The CDR3 sequence is 15 residues long.

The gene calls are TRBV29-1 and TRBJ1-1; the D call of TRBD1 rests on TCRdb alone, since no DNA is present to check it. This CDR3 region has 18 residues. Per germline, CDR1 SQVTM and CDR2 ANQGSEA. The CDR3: CSVVTLKLSPQGHVEAFF.

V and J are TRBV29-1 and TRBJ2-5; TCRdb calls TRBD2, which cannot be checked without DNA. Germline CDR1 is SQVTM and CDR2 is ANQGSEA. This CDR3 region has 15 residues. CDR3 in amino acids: CSVVGERVGLETQYF. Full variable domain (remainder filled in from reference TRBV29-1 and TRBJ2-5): SAVISQKPSRDICQRGTSLTIQCQVDSQVTMMFWYRQQPGQSLTLIATANQGSEATYESGFVIDKFPISRPNLTFSTLTVSNMSPEDSSIYLCSVVGERVGLETQYFGPGTRLLVL.

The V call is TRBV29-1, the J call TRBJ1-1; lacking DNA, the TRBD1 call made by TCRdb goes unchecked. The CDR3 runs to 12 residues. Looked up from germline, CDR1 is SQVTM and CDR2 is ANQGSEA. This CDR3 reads CSVGQMNTEAFF.

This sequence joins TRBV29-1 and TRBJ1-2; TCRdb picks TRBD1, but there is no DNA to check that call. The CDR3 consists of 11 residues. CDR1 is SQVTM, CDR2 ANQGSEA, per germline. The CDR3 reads CSVPDRGGYTF.

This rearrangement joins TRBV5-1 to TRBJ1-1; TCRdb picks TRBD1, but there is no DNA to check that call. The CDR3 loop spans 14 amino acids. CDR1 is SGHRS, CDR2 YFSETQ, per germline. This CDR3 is CASSLGGGPSEAFF. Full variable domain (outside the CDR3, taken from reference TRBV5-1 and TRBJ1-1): KAGVTQTPRYLIKTRGQQVTLSCSPISGHRSVSWYQQTPGQGLQFLFEYFSETQRNKGNFPGRFSGRQFSNSRSEMNVSTLELGDSALYLCASSLGGGPSEAFFGQGTRLTVV.

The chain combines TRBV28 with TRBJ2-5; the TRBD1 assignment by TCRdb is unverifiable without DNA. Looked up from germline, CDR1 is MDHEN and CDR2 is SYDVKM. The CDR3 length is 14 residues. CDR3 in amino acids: CASSNRDRGETQYF. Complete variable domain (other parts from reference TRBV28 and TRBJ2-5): DVKVTQSSRYLVKRTGEKVFLECVQDMDHENMFWYRQDPGLGLRLIYFSYDVKMKEKGDIPEGYSVSREKKERFSLILESASTNQTSMYLCASSNRDRGETQYFGPGTRLLVL.

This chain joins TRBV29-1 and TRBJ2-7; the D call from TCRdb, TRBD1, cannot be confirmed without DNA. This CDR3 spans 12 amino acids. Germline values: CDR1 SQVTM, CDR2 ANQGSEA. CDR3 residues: CSVLPQGYEQYF.

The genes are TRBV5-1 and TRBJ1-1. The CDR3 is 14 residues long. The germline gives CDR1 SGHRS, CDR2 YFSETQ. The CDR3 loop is CASSSGQGVPEAFF.

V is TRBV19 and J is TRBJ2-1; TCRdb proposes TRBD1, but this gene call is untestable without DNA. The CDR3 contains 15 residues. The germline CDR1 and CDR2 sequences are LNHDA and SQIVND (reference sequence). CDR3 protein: CASSTGQSSYNEQFF.

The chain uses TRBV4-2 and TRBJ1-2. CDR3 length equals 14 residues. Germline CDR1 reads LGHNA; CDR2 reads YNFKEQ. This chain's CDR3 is CASSQEWVGIGYTF.

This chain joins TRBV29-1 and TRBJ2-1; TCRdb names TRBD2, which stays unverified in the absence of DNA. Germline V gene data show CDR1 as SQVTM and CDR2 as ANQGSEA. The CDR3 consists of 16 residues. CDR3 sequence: CSVEDPSGSLYNEQFF.

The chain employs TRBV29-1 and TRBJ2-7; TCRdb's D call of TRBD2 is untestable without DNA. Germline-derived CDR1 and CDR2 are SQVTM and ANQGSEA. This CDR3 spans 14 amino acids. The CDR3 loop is CSVALAGGPYEQYF.

This CDR3 is CSARDSLSNEQFF. The chain is built from TRBV20-1 and TRBJ2-1. The CDR3 is 13 amino acids. The V gene's germline CDR1 is DFQATT and CDR2 SNEGSKA (reference sequence).

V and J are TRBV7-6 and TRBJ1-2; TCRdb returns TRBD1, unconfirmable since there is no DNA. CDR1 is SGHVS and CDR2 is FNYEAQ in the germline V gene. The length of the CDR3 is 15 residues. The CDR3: CASSSGTGDNYGYTF.

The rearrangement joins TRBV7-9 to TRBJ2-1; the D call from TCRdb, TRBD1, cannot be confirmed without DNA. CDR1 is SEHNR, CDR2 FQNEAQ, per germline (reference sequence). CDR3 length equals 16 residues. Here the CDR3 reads CASSLPGTGDYNEQFF.

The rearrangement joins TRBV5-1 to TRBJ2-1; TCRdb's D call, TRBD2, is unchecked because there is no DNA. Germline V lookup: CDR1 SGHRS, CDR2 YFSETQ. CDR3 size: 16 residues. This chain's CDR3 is CASSAALAGGLDEQFF.

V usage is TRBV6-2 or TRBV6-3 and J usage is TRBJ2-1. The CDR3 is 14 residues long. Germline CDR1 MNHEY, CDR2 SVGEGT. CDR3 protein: CASTGGSSYNEQFF.

This chain's CDR3 is CASSPAGGGINEQFF. The chain employs TRBV7-3 and TRBJ2-1; TCRdb calls TRBD2, which cannot be checked without DNA. This CDR3 has 15 amino acids. The germline V gene encodes CDR1 SGHTA and CDR2 FQGTGA.

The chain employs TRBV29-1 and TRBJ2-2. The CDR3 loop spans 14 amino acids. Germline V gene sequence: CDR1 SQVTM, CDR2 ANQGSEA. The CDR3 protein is CSVEEGLSTGELFF.

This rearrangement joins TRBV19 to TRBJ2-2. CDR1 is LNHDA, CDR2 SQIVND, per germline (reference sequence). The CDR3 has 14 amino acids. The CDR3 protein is CASSSTENTGELFF.

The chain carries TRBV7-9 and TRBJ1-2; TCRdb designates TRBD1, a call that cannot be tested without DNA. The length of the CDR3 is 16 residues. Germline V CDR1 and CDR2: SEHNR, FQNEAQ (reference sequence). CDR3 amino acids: CASTTTRTGGPYGYTF.

The chain's CDR3 is CSAGYWDSETQYF. This chain joins TRBV20-1 and TRBJ2-5; the TCRdb D gene call, TRBD2, has no DNA to confirm it. This CDR3 is built from 13 residues. Germline V gene data show CDR1 as DFQATT and CDR2 as SNEGSKA (reference sequence).

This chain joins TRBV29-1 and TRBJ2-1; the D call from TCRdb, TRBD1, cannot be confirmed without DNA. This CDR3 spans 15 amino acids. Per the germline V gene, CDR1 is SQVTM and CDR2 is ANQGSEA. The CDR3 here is CSVNPWRQGDNEQFF.

The CDR3 protein is CASSLSIQGANYGYTF. The chain is built from TRBV27 and TRBJ1-2; TCRdb lists TRBD1, though no DNA is available to test this call. Per the germline V gene, CDR1 is MNHEY and CDR2 is SMNVEV (reference sequence). The CDR3 extends over 16 amino acids.

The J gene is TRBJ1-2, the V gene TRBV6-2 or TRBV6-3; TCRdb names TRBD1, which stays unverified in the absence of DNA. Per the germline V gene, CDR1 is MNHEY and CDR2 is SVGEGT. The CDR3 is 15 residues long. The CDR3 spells CASSYDRGLNDGYTF.